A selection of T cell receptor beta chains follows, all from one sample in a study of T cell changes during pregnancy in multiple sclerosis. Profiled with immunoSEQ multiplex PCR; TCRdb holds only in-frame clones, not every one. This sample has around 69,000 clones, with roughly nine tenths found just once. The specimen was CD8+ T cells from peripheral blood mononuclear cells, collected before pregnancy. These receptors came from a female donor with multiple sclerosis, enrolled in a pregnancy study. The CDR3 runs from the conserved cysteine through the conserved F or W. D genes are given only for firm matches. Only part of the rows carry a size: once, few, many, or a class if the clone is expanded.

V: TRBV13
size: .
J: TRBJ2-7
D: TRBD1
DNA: TGTGCCAGCAGCATAGACTCGGACAGGGGAGCGCAGTACTTC
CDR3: CASSIDSDRGAQYF

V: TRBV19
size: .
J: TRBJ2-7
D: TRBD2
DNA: TGTGCCAGTAGTATCTCCGGACTAGTCTACGAGCAGTACTTC
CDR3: CASSISGLVYEQYF

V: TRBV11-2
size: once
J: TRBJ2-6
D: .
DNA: TGTGCCAGCAGCTCGACCCTTCCGACAGGAACTGGGGCCAACGTCCTGACTTTC
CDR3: CASSSTLPTGTGANVLTF

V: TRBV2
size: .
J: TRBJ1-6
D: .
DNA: TGTGCCAGCAGTGACGGGGGGAGCTCCTATAATTCACCCCTCCACTTT
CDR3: CASSDGGSSYNSPLHF

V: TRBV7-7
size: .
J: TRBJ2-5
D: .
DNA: TGTGCTAGCAGCTCTCAAGGAGGGGCTAGCTCAGAGACCCAGTACTTC
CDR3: CASSSQGGASSETQYF

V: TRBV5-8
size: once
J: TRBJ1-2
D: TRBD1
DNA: TGTGCCAGCAGCTTGGGGGGACAGGGCTTCTATGGCTACACCTTC
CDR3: CASSLGGQGFYGYTF

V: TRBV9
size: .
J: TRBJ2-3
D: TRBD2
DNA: TGTGCCAGCAGCGTATCAATAGCGGGGGGGCCAGATACGCAGTATTTT
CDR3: CASSVSIAGGPDTQYF

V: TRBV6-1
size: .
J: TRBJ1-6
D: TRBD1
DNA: TGTGCCAGCAAGGACAGGGGATATTCACCCCTCCACTTT
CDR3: CASKDRGYSPLHF

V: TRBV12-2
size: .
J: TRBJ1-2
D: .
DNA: TGTGCAAGTCGCTTTTTGATTCCGGGACAGGTTCCCTATGGCTACACCTTC
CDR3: CASRFLIPGQVPYGYTF

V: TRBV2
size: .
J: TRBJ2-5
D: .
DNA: TGTGCCAGCAGCGAACTAGGCCCCTGGGGCAGGGAGACCCAGTACTTC
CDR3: CASSELGPWGRETQYF

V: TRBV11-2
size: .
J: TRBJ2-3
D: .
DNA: TGTGCCAGCAGCTTAGTTATATACACAGATACGCAGTATTTT
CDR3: CASSLVIYTDTQYF

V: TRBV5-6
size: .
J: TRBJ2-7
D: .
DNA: TGTGCCAGCAGCGCCTACAGGGATGGGTACGAGCAGTACTTC
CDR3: CASSAYRDGYEQYF

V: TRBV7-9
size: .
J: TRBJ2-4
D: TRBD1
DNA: TGTGCCAGCAGCTCGGGACAGGGTTGGGACATTCAGTACTTC
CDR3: CASSSGQGWDIQYF

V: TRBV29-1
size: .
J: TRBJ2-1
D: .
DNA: TGCAGCGTTGAAACGAGAAGTCATGAGCAGTTCTTC
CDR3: CSVETRSHEQFF

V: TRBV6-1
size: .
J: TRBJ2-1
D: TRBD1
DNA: TGTGCCAGCAGTGAACAGGGGGTCTCCTACAATGAGCAGTTCTTC
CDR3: CASSEQGVSYNEQFF

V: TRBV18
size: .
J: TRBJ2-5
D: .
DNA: TGTGCCAGCTCACCTCTCGGCGAGGGGGTGGAGACCCAGTACTTC
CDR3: CASSPLGEGVETQYF

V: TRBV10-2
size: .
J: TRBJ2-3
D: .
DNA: TGCGCCAGCAGTCAGGGATACACAGATACGCAGTATTTT
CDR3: CASSQGYTDTQYF

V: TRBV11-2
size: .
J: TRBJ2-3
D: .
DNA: TGTGCCAGCAGCTTGTTTGAGGATACGCAGTATTTT
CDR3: CASSLFEDTQYF

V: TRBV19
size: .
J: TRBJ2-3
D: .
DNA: TGTGCCAGTAGTATGTTTAGCGGCAACACAGATACGCAGTATTTT
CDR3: CASSMFSGNTDTQYF

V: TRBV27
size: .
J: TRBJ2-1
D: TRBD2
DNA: TGTGCCAGCACGGTGGGAGGGGACAATGAGCAGTTCTTC
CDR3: CASTVGGDNEQFF

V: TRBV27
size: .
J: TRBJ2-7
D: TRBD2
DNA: TGTGCCAGCAAAAATAGCGGGGGGCCTGCCGGGGAGCAGTACTTC
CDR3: CASKNSGGPAGEQYF

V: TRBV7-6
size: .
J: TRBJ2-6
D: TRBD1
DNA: TGTGCCAGCAGCTTAGCGGGGACAGCTGGGGCCAACGTCCTGACTTTC
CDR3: CASSLAGTAGANVLTF

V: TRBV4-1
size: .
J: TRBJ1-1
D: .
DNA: TGCGCCAGCAGCCACCCCCTTGGTCAGGCTGAAGCTTTCTTT
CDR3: CASSHPLGQAEAFF

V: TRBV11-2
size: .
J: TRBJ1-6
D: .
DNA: TGTGCCAGCAGCTTCCACGGGATTGGTCTTAATTCACCCCTCCACTTT
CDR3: CASSFHGIGLNSPLHF

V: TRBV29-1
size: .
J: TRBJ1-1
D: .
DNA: TGCAGCGTTGGAGACACTGAAGCTTTCTTT
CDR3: CSVGDTEAFF

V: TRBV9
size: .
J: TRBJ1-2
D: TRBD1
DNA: TGTGCCAGCAGCACAACGACAGGGAACCCTGACTATGGCTACACCTTC
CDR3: CASSTTTGNPDYGYTF

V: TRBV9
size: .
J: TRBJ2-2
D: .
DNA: TGTGCCAGCAGCCAGTACACCGGGGAGCTGTTTTTT
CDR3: CASSQYTGELFF

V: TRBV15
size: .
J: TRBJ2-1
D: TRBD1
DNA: TGTGCCACCAGTCCGACAGGGGACTCCTACAATGAGCAGTTCTTC
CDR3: CATSPTGDSYNEQFF

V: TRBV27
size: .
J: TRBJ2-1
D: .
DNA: TGTGCCAGCTCTTACGGGGGAGACGAGCAGTTCTTC
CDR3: CASSYGGDEQFF

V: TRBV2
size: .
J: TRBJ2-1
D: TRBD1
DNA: TGTGCCAGCAGTGGACAGGGGGCGCGAAATGAGCAGTTCTTC
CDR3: CASSGQGARNEQFF

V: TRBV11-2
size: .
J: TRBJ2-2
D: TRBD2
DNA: TGTGCCAGCAGCTTAGATCAGGGAGGGGAGAACACCGGGGAGCTGTTTTTT
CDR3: CASSLDQGGENTGELFF

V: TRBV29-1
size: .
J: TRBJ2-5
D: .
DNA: TGCAGCGTTGAAGTTGGTAGTGAGACCCAGTACTTC
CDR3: CSVEVGSETQYF

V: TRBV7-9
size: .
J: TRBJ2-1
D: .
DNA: TGTGCCAGCAGCGATACGGGGGGCCCCACGAATGAGCAGTTCTTC
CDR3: CASSDTGGPTNEQFF

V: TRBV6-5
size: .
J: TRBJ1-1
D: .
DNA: TGTGCCAGCAGTTACCTTAGGAGAATGAACACTGAAGCTTTCTTT
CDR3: CASSYLRRMNTEAFF

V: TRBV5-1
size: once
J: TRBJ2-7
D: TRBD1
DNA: TGCGCCAGCAGCTGGGGACAGGGTTTCTCCTACGAGCAGTACTTC
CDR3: CASSWGQGFSYEQYF

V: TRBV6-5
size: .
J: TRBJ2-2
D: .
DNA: TGTGCCAGCACTCCCTCACGGGGGGAGCTGTTTTTT
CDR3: CASTPSRGELFF

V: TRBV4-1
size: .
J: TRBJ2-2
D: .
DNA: TGCGCCAGCAGCCACTACCCGACAGGTGGAACCGGGGAGCTGTTTTTT
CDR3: CASSHYPTGGTGELFF

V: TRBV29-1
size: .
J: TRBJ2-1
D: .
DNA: TGCAGCGTTCCAGAGGGGGGGACACACAATGAGCAGTTCTTC
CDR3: CSVPEGGTHNEQFF

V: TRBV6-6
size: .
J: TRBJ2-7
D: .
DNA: TGTGCCAGCAGTTATGGGCTAACGGACGAGCAGTACTTC
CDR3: CASSYGLTDEQYF

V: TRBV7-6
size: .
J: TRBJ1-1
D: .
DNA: TGTGCCAGCAGCTCTGTTAAAGGAGACAGAGGCACTGAAGCTTTCTTT
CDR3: CASSSVKGDRGTEAFF

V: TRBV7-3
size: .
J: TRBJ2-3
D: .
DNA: TGTGCCAGCAGCCATTCCGGAGGCGATACGCAGTATTTT
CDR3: CASSHSGGDTQYF

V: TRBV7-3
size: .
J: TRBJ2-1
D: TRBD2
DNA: TGTGCCAGCAGCTTAAGTGTAGGCGGGGGGGCCGGATATGAGCAGTTCTTC
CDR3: CASSLSVGGGAGYEQFF

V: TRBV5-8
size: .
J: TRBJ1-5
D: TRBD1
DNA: TGTGCCAGCAGCCCGGGGGACAGTTATAGCAATCAGCCCCAGCATTTT
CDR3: CASSPGDSYSNQPQHF

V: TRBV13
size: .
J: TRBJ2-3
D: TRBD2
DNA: TGTGCCAGCAGCTTAGGAGTTACTAGCGGGGGGGGTGGATCGCAGTATTTT
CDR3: CASSLGVTSGGGGSQYF

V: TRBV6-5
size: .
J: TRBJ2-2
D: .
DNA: TGTGCCAGCAGCCCCTACACCGGGGAGCTGTTTTTT
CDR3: CASSPYTGELFF

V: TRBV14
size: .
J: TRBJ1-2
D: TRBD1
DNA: TGTGCCAGCAGCCACCCGGGGACAGGGGGCTATGGCTACACCTTC
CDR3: CASSHPGTGGYGYTF

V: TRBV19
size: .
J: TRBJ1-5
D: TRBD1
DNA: TGTGCCAGTAGTGTGGACAGGGGGCAGCCCCAGCATTTT
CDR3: CASSVDRGQPQHF

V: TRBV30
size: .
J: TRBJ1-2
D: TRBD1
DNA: TGTGCCTCCAACTACAGGGGGCAGTGGCATGGCTACACCTTC
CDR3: CASNYRGQWHGYTF

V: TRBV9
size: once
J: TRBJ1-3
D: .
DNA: TGTGCCAGCAGCTCCAGTGGGGGGAACACCATATATTTT
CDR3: CASSSSGGNTIYF